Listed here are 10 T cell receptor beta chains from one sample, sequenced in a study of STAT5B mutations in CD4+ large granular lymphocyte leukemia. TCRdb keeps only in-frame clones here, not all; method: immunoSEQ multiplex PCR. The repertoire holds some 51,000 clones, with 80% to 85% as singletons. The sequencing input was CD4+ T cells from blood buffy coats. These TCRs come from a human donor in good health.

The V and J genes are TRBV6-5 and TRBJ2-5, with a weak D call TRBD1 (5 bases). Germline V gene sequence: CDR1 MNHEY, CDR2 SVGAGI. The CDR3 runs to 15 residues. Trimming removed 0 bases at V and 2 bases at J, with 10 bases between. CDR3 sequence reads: CASSYSRTQQETQYF. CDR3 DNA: TGTGCCAGCAGTTACTCCCGGACACAGCAAGAGACCCAGTACTTC.

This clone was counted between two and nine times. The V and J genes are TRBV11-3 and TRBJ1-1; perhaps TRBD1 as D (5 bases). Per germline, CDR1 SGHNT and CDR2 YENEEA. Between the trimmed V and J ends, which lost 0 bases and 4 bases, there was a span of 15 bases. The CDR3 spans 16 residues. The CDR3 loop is CASSLDGRGGSTEAFF. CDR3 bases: TGTGCCAGCAGCTTAGATGGCCGGGGGGGGAGCACTGAAGCTTTCTTT.

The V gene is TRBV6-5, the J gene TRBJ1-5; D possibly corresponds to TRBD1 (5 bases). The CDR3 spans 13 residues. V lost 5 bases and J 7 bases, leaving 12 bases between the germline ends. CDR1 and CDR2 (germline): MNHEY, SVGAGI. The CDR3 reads CASSLRGGQPQHF. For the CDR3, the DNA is TGTGCCAGCAGTCTCCGGGGCGGACAGCCCCAGCATTTT.

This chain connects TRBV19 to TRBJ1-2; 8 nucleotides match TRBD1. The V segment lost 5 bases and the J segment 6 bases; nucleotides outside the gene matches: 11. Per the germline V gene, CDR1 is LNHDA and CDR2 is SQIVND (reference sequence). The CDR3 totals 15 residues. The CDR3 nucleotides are TGTGCCAGTAGTGCCGGACAGGGAACCTTACATGGCTACACCTTC. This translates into CASSAGQGTLHGYTF.

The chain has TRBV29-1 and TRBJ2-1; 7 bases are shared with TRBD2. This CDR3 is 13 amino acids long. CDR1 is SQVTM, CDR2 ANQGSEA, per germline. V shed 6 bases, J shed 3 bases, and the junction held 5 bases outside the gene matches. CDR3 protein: CSVGTTNYNEQFF. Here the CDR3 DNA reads TGCAGCGTAGGGACTACAAACTACAATGAGCAGTTCTTC.

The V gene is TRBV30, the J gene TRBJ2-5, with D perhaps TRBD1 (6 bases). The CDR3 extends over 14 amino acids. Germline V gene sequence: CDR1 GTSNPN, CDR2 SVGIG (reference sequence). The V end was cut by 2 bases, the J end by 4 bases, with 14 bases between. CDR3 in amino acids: CAWSLTTGRETQYF. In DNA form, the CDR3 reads TGTGCCTGGAGTCTCACTACAGGGAGAGAGACCCAGTACTTC.

The CDR3 protein is CASSPDRDEKLFF. The CDR3, as DNA: TGCGCCAGCAGCCCGGACAGAGATGAAAAACTGTTTTTT. The chain uses TRBV5-1 and TRBJ1-4; D may be TRBD1 (6 bases). The germline V and J ends were trimmed by 4 bases and 6 bases, with 10 bases remaining between them. Germline V gene data show CDR1 as SGHRS and CDR2 as YFSETQ. The CDR3 covers 13 residues. Together with reference TRBV5-1 and TRBJ1-4, the CDR3 gives the full variable domain: KAGVTQTPRYLIKTRGQQVTLSCSPISGHRSVSWYQQTPGQGLQFLFEYFSETQRNKGNFPGRFSGRQFSNSRSEMNVSTLELGDSALYLCASSPDRDEKLFFGSGTQLSVL.

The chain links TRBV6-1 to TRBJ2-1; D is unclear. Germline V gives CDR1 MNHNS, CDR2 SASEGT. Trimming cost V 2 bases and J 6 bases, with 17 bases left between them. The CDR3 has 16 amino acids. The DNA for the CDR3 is TGTGCCAGCAGTGAATTCCCCGCGCTGGGGTTCAATGAGCAGTTCTTC. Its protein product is CASSEFPALGFNEQFF.

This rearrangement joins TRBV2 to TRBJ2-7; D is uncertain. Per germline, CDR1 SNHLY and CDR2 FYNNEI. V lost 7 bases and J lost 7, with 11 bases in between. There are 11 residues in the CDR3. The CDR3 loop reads CASTAAREQYF. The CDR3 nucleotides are TGTGCCAGCACCGCTGCGCGGGAGCAGTACTTC.

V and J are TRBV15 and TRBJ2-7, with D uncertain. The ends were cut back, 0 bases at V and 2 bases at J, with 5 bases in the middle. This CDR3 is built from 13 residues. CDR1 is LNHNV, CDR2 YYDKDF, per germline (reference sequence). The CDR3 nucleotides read TGTGCCACCAGCAGAGACTCCACCTACGAGCAGTACTTC. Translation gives CATSRDSTYEQYF.